Presented here are 26 T cell receptor beta chains from one specimen sequenced in a study of blood T cell repertoires in COVID-19 (dated by TCRdb to between 2020 and 2021). Preparation of the library involved the immunoSEQ multiplex PCR assay. Entries here come from immuneACCESS through TCRdb and include only in-frame sequences with V and J called. Some clones fail to appear in such tables; in the studies checked, an unresolved V gene covers under half of the shortfall, and the cause of the remainder is unknown. The sample contains over 100,000 clones, around 90% of them found a single time. Clones ranked in the top ten supply 3% of the sample. Sample: peripheral blood. All receptors derive from a man aged 45-65 years with active or convalescent COVID-19.

The rearrangement joins TRBV4-3 to TRBJ2-3, with 15 positions matching TRBD2. Germline loops: CDR1 LGHNA, CDR2 YSLEER. J gave up 3 bases and V 0 bases, and 7 bases lay outside the gene matches. The CDR3 runs 19 residues. In nucleotides, the CDR3 is TGCGCCAGCAGCCAAGATTTGCAGGGACTAGCGGGGGGTACAGATACGCAGTATTTT. Translating it yields CASSQDLQGLAGGTDTQYF.

This chain connects TRBV6-5 to TRBJ2-3, with TRBD2 matching 14 bases. Germline CDR1 MNHEY, CDR2 SVGAGI. The CDR3 is 16 amino acids. V lost 4 bases and J lost 1; bases outside the gene matches: 1. CDR3: CASSLGLAGGTDTQYF. The CDR3 DNA is TGTGCCAGCAGTTTGGGACTAGCGGGGGGCACAGATACGCAGTATTTT.

This chain connects TRBV3-1 (or the pseudogene TRBV3-2) to TRBJ2-1; 11 bases are shared with TRBD2. The germline CDR1 and CDR2 sequences are LGHDT and YNNKEL (reference sequence). Unmatched junction bases numbered 4, after V lost 5 bases and J lost 13 bases. There are 12 residues in the CDR3. DNA for the CDR3: TGTGCCAGCAGCAATAGCGGGGGGGCCCAGTTCTTC. Protein sequence: CASSNSGGAQFF.

This chain links TRBV6-2 or TRBV6-3 with TRBJ1-2; D is possibly TRBD1 (5 bases). Trimming shortened V by 5 bases and J by 8 bases, and 15 bases separated the two germline ends. CDR3 length equals 13 residues. Germline V gives CDR1 MNHEY, CDR2 SVGEGT. DNA of the CDR3: TGTGCCAGCAGTCCCGGGAGGGGCAGGGGCTACACCTTC. The encoded protein is CASSPGRGRGYTF.

CDR3 DNA sequence: TGTGCCTGGGTCATAGCGGGGGGTGGCGTTCATGAGCAGTTCTTC. Translation gives CAWVIAGGGVHEQFF. The chain joins TRBV30 to TRBJ2-1; TRBD2 matches 10 bases. CDR1 is GTSNPN, CDR2 SVGIG, per germline (reference sequence). The CDR3 contains 15 residues. V trimming: 5 bases; J trimming: 8 bases; junction bases outside the gene matches: 12.

The chain couples TRBV27 to TRBJ2-7; 7 nucleotides line up with TRBD1. V dropped 5 bases and J dropped 2; count of bases not matched to a gene: 9. The CDR3 length is 15 residues. The germline V gene has CDR1 MNHEY and CDR2 SMNVEV (reference sequence). The CDR3 loop reads CASSKDRAPPYEQYF. For the CDR3, the DNA is TGTGCCAGCAGTAAAGACAGGGCCCCTCCCTACGAGCAGTACTTC.

The V call is TRBV7-2, the J call TRBJ2-5; D is uncertain. Germline V lookup: CDR1 SGHTA, CDR2 FQGNSA. Trimming took 5 bases from V and 7 from J, leaving 8 bases between them. The CDR3 spans 11 residues. CDR3: CASSLQWTQYF. CDR3 DNA: TGTGCCAGCAGCCTACAGTGGACCCAGTACTTC.

CDR3 in DNA: TGCGCCAGCAGTGAGTCAGCTACGCTCGAGCAGTACGTC. Protein: CASSESATLEQYV. V gene TRBV10-2 combines with J gene TRBJ2-7; D unclear. The CDR3 has 13 amino acids. Looked up from germline, CDR1 is WSHSY and CDR2 is SAAADI. V was trimmed by 0 bases and J by 6 bases, leaving 9 bases between them.

The chain couples TRBV6-5 to TRBJ2-2; 9 bases match TRBD1. With 8 bases clipped from V and 4 bases from J, the junction kept 2 bases outside the gene matches. Germline CDR1 and CDR2: MNHEY and SVGAGI. The CDR3 is 13 amino acids. CDR3 coding DNA: TGTGCCAGCGGGACAGGGTCCACCGGGGAGCTGTTTTTT. Amino acids: CASGTGSTGELFF.

This chain links TRBV28 with TRBJ1-4, with 7 nucleotides matching TRBD1. V trimming: 4 bases; J trimming: 8 bases; junction bases outside the gene matches: 7. Germline loops: CDR1 MDHEN, CDR2 SYDVKM. The CDR3 has 14 residues. CDR3 residues: CASSSGQMGEKLFF. Here the CDR3 DNA reads TGTGCCAGCAGTTCGGGACAGATGGGGGAAAAACTGTTTTTT.

This clone came up a few times. The chain employs TRBV6-2 or TRBV6-3 and TRBJ2-7; 7 bases align to TRBD1. Germline CDR1 is MNHEY and CDR2 is SVGEGT. The length of the CDR3 is 15 residues. With V trimmed by 0 bases and J by 2 bases, 4 bases remained unmatched. CDR3 amino acids: CASSYSQTGTYEQYF. The CDR3 DNA reads TGTGCCAGCAGTTACTCTCAGACAGGGACCTACGAGCAGTACTTC.

The table lists this clone with a count of one. The rearrangement joins TRBV6-5 to TRBJ2-3; tentatively, D is TRBD2 (6 bases). CDR1 and CDR2 (germline): MNHEY, SVGAGI. This CDR3 is built from 15 residues. V lost 6 bases and J lost 4, with 17 bases in between. The CDR3 coding sequence is TGTGCCAGCAGCTCGGGGGTGGGGCTGCCAGATACGCAGTATTTT. This translates into CASSSGVGLPDTQYF.

About this clone: The same CDR3 can be traced to other DNA sequences in this sample. The rearrangement links TRBV2 to TRBJ1-5, with a weak D call TRBD1 (5 bases). Trimming removed 6 bases from V and 7 bases from J, with 10 bases in between. The CDR3 contains 12 residues. Germline V gives CDR1 SNHLY, CDR2 FYNNEI. The CDR3 nucleotides are TGTGCCAGCAGAGGGGTGAACCAGCCCCAGCATTTT. Translating it yields CASRGVNQPQHF.

This rearrangement joins TRBV15 to TRBJ2-3; the D gene is possibly TRBD2 (6 bases). There are 14 residues in the CDR3. In germline, CDR1 is LNHNV, CDR2 YYDKDF (reference sequence). Deletions cut 6 bases from V and 0 bases from J, with 10 bases between. The CDR3 spells CATRPGTSTDTQYF. For the CDR3, the DNA is TGTGCCACCAGACCCGGGACTAGCACAGATACGCAGTATTTT.

V usage is TRBV12-3 or TRBV12-4 and J usage is TRBJ2-7, with D possibly matching TRBD1 (5 bases). This CDR3 has 13 amino acids. V was pared by 10 bases and J by 2 bases, with 15 bases between. The CDR3: CATLSTATYEQYF. As DNA, the CDR3 is TGTGCCACCCTATCGACAGCCACCTACGAGCAGTACTTC.

The chain uses TRBV27 and TRBJ1-4; D gene ambiguous. The CDR3 contains 14 residues. V shed 4 bases and J shed 4 bases, with 10 bases lying between them. CDR1 is MNHEY, CDR2 SMNVEV, per germline (reference sequence). CDR3 amino acids: CASSSGVNNEKLFF. The CDR3 region has the DNA TGTGCCAGCAGTTCCGGGGTCAATAATGAAAAACTGTTTTTT.

In nucleotides, the CDR3 is TGTGCCAGCAGCCTCCCGGGACACAGCTCTGGAAACACCATATATTTT. Amino acids: CASSLPGHSSGNTIYF. The chain is built from TRBV14 and TRBJ1-3; D is possibly TRBD1 (6 bases). The germline V and J ends were trimmed by 4 bases and 0 bases, with 13 bases remaining between them. This CDR3 contains 16 residues. Germline V gene sequence: CDR1 SGHDN, CDR2 FVKESK.

The J gene is TRBJ2-5, the V gene TRBV4-1, with D possibly being TRBD1 (6 bases). V dropped 4 bases and J dropped 1 base, with 13 bases sitting between them. CDR1 is MGHRA, CDR2 YSYEKL, per germline. The CDR3 extends over 15 amino acids. CDR3 loop: CASSRPGHPQETQYF. CDR3 nucleotides: TGCGCCAGCAGCCGGCCGGGACACCCCCAAGAGACCCAGTACTTC.

The rearrangement uses TRBV24-1 and TRBJ1-5; 7 bases fit TRBD1. The V gene end was trimmed by 4 bases and the J gene end by 2 bases; junction bases not matched to a gene: 1. CDR3 length: 14 residues. The germline gives CDR1 KGHDR, CDR2 SFDVKD. The CDR3 sequence: CATSDQGGNQPQHF. The CDR3 DNA sequence: TGTGCCACCAGTGACCAGGGGGGCAATCAGCCCCAGCATTTT.

V gene TRBV20-1 combines with J gene TRBJ1-6, with no clear D. The length of the CDR3 is 15 residues. From germline, CDR1 is DFQATT and CDR2 SNEGSKA (reference sequence). The ends were cut back, 3 bases at V and 0 bases at J, with 9 bases in the middle. The CDR3 DNA is TGCAGTGCTAGTGAGAGAAGCTCCTATAATTCACCCCTCCACTTT. It encodes CSASERSSYNSPLHF.

The chain carries TRBV2 and TRBJ1-1; the D is unclear. Trimming pared 2 bases from V and 4 bases from J, leaving 11 bases between. Germline V gives CDR1 SNHLY, CDR2 FYNNEI. The CDR3 is 14 amino acids. CDR3 protein: CASSERETSTEAFF. The DNA of the CDR3 is TGTGCCAGCAGTGAACGGGAAACAAGCACTGAAGCTTTCTTT.

The rearrangement uses TRBV24-1 and TRBJ2-1; 12 bases map to TRBD2. CDR1 is KGHDR, CDR2 SFDVKD, per germline. V was clipped by 3 bases and J by 0 bases; unmatched bases: 8. CDR3 length equals 19 residues. CDR3 DNA: TGTGCCACCAGTGATCCAACTAGCGGGGGGCAGAGCTCCTACAATGAGCAGTTCTTC. Residues: CATSDPTSGGQSSYNEQFF.

This chain uses TRBV2 with TRBJ2-7; unclear D gene. CDR3 size: 12 residues. Germline CDR1 SNHLY, CDR2 FYNNEI. Trimming took off 4 bases at V and 0 bases at J, with 4 bases between the two ends. The CDR3, as DNA: TGTGCCAGCAGTGTGAGCTCCTACGAGCAGTACGTC. It encodes CASSVSSYEQYV.

The chain has TRBV18 and TRBJ2-7, with D possibly TRBD1 on 6 matching bases. This CDR3 has 17 residues. Germline CDR1 KGHSH, CDR2 LQKENI. Trimming shortened V by 3 bases and J by 0 bases, and 18 bases separated the two germline ends. The CDR3 reads CASSPRTVGVSSYEQYF. The CDR3 nucleotides are TGTGCCAGCTCACCGAGGACAGTGGGGGTTAGCTCCTACGAGCAGTACTTC.

The V gene is TRBV2, the J gene TRBJ2-3; TRBD2 agrees at 8 bases. Germline V gene sequence: CDR1 SNHLY, CDR2 FYNNEI. The CDR3 is 15 amino acids. The trim removed 2 bases at V and 3 bases at J, leaving 4 bases unmatched. The CDR3 spells CASSERVAGTDTQYF. The CDR3 coding sequence is TGTGCCAGCAGTGAAAGGGTAGCGGGGACAGATACGCAGTATTTT.

The chain combines TRBV18 with TRBJ1-1; tentatively, D is TRBD1 (6 bases). Between the trimmed V and J ends, which lost 0 bases and 8 bases, there was a span of 13 bases. Germline CDR1 KGHSH, CDR2 LQKENI. The CDR3 runs to 14 residues. The CDR3 sequence: CASSPPSRGSEAFF. CDR3 DNA sequence: TGTGCCAGCTCACCACCGTCCAGGGGTTCCGAAGCTTTCTTT.